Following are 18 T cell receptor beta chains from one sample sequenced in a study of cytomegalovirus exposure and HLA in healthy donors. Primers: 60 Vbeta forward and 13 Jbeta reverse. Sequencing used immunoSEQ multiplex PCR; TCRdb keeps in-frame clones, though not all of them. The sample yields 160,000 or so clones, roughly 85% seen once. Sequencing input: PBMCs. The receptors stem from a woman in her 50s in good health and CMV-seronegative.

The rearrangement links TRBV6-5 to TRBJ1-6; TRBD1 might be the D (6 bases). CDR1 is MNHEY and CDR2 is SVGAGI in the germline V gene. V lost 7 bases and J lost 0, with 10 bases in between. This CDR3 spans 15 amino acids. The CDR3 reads CASMGASSYNSPLHF. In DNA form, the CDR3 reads TGTGCCAGCATGGGGGCCAGCTCCTATAATTCACCCCTCCACTTT.

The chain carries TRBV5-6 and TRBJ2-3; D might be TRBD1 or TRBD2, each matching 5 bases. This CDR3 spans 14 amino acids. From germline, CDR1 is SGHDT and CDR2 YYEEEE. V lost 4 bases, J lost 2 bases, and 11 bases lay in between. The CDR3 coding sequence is TGTGCCAGCAGCCTGGGACGGGTCACAGATACGCAGTATTTT. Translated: CASSLGRVTDTQYF.

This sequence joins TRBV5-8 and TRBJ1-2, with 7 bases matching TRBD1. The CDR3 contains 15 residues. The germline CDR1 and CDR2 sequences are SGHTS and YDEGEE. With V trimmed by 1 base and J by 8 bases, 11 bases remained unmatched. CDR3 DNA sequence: TGTGCCAGCAGCTTGAGACAGGGTTCCCCGGAAGGCTACACCTTC. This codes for CASSLRQGSPEGYTF.

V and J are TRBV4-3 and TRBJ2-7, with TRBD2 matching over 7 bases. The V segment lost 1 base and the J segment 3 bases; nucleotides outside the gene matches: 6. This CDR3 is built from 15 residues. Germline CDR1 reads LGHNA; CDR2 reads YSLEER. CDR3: CASSQVTSARYEQYF. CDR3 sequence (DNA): TGCGCCAGCAGCCAAGTCACTAGCGCCCGCTACGAGCAGTACTTC.

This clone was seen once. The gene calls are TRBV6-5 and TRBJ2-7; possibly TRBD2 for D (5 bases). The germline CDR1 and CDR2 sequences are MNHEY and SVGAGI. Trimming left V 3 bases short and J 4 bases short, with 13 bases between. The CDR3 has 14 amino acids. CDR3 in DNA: TGTGCCAGCAGTTATACAGCGGACCGATACGAGCAGTACTTC. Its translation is CASSYTADRYEQYF.

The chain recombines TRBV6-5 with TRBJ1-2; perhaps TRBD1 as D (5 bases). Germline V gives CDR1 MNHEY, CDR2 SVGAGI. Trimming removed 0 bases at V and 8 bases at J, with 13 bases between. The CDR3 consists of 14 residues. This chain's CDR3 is CASSYSDGGDGYTF. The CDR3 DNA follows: TGTGCCAGCAGTTACTCGGATGGGGGGGACGGCTACACCTTC.

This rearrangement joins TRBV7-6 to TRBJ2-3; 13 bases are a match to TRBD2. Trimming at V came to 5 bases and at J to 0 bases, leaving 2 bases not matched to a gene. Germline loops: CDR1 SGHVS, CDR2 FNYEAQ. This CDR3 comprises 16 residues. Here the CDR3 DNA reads TGTGCCAGCAGCCCGGGACTAGCGGGGAGCACAGATACGCAGTATTTT. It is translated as CASSPGLAGSTDTQYF.

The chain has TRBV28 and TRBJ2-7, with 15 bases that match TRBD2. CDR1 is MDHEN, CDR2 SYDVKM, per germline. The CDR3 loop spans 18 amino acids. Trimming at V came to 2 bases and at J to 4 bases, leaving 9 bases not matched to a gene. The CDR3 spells CASSLRPGLAGGWYEQYF. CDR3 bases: TGTGCCAGCAGTTTAAGGCCGGGACTAGCGGGGGGTTGGTACGAGCAGTACTTC.

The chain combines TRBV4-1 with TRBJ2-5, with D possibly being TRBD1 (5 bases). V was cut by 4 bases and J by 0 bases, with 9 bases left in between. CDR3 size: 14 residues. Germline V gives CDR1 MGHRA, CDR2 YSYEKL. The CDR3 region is CASSPRQYQETQYF. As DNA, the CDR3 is TGCGCCAGCAGCCCCAGACAGTACCAAGAGACCCAGTACTTC.

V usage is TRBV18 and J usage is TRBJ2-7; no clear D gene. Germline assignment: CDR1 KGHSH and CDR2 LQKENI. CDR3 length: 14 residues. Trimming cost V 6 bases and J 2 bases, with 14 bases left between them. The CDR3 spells CASSALQQTYEQYF. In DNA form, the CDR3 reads TGTGCCAGCTCTGCCCTACAGCAGACCTACGAGCAGTACTTC.

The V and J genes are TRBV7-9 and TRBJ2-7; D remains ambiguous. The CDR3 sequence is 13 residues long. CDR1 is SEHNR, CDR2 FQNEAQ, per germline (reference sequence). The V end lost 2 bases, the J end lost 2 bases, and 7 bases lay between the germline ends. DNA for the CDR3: TGTGCCAGCAGCTTAAGTAGTACCTACGAGCAGTACTTC. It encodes CASSLSSTYEQYF.

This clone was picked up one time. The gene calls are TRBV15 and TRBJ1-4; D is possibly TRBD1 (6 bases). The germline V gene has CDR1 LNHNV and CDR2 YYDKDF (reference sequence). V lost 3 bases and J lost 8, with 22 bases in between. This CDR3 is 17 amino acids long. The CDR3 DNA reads TGTGCCACCAGCAGCAGACTTGGGGGCCAAGGGTGGGAAAAACTGTTTTTT. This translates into CATSSRLGGQGWEKLFF.

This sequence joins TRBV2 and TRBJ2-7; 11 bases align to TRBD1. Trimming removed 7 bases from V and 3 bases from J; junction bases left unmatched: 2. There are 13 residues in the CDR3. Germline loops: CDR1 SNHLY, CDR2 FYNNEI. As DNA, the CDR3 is TGTGCCAGCACTGGGACAGGGGGCTACGAGCAGTACTTC. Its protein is CASTGTGGYEQYF.

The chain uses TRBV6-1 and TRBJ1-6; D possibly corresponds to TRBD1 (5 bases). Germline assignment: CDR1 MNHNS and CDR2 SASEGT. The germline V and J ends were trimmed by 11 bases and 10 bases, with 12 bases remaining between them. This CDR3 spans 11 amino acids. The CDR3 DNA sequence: TGTGCCGCAGGGAGGGAATCACCCCTCCACTTT. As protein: CAAGRESPLHF.

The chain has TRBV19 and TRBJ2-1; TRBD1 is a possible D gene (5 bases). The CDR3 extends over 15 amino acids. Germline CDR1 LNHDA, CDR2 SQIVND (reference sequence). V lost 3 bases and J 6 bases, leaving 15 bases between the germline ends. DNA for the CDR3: TGTGCCAGTAGTATCAAGTCCAGGGAAGGCAATGAGCAGTTCTTC. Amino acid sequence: CASSIKSREGNEQFF.

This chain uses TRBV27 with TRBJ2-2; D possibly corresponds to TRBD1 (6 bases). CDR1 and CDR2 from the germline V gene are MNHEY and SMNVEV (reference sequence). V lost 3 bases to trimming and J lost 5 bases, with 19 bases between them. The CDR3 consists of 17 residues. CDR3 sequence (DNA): TGTGCCAGCAGTTTGTACAGGGATCGGGTTGGGACCGGGGAGCTGTTTTTT. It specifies CASSLYRDRVGTGELFF.

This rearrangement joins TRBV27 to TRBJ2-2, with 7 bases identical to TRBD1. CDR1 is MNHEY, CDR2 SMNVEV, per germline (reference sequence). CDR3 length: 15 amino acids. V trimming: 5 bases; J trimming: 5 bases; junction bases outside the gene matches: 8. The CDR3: CASSMTGPGTGELFF. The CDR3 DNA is TGTGCCAGCAGTATGACAGGGCCGGGTACCGGGGAGCTGTTTTTT.

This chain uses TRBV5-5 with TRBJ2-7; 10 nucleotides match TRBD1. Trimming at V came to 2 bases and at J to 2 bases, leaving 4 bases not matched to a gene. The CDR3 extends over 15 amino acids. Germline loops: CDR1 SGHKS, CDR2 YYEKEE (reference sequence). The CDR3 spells CASSLGQGVTYEQYF. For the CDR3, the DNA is TGTGCCAGCAGCTTAGGACAGGGGGTAACCTACGAGCAGTACTTC.